The 32 T cell receptor beta chains reported below all come from one sample, sequenced in a study of blood T cell repertoires in COVID-19. The protocol was immunoSEQ multiplex PCR, while the TCRdb copy is restricted to in-frame clones and leaves out a portion. The top ten clones hold 16% of a sample with 70,000 or so clones, 79% of them seen once. Input material: peripheral blood. The receptor set was obtained from a man in his sixties with acute or convalescent COVID-19.

A few counts support this clone. The genes are TRBV29-1 and TRBJ1-3, with no clear D. The CDR3 extends over 13 amino acids. Trimming removed 3 bases at V and 0 bases at J, with 6 bases between. Germline loops: CDR1 SQVTM, CDR2 ANQGSEA. This CDR3 reads CSVDSHSGNTIYF. The CDR3 DNA reads as TGCAGCGTTGACAGTCACTCTGGAAACACCATATATTTT.

The chain couples TRBV2 to TRBJ2-7, with TRBD2 as a possible D gene (6 bases). The CDR3 is 11 amino acids. From germline, CDR1 is SNHLY and CDR2 FYNNEI. Trimming removed 8 bases from V and 3 bases from J, with 8 bases in between. The CDR3 DNA reads as TGTGCCAGCGACGGGGGCTACGAGCAGTACTTC. Translation gives CASDGGYEQYF.

V and J are TRBV6-4 and TRBJ1-2; TRBD1 matches 8 bases. After removal of 8 bases from V and 2 bases from J, the junction contained 1 base not matched to a gene. The CDR3 runs to 12 residues. Germline values: CDR1 MRHNA, CDR2 SNTAGT. CDR3 region: CASGDRNYGYTF. The CDR3 nucleotides are TGTGCCAGCGGGGACAGGAACTATGGCTACACCTTC.

Here the CDR3 DNA reads TGTGCCAGCAGCCAACTTAGCGGGGGGACAAAAGAGACCCAGTACTTC. Protein product: CASSQLSGGTKETQYF. The V and J genes are TRBV3-1 (or the pseudogene TRBV3-2) and TRBJ2-5, with TRBD2 identical over 10 bases. Germline CDR1 and CDR2: LGHDT and YNNKEL (reference sequence). The CDR3 loop spans 16 amino acids. V gave up 2 bases and J gave up 3 bases; unmatched junction bases: 6.

This sequence joins TRBV12-3 or TRBV12-4 and TRBJ2-7; D might be TRBD1 (6 bases). V was shortened by 6 bases and J by 4 bases, with 13 bases between the two germline ends. The CDR3 is 13 amino acids. The CDR3 DNA sequence: TGTGCCAGCAGCCTTAACAGGGTTTACGAGCAGTACTTC. Translated, it gives CASSLNRVYEQYF.

This clone was seen only a few times. This chain joins TRBV14 and TRBJ1-3; 7 nucleotides line up with TRBD1. Germline V CDR1 and CDR2: SGHDN, FVKESK. The CDR3 extends over 17 amino acids. V trimming: 1 base; J trimming: 0 bases; junction bases outside the gene matches: 6. CDR3 coding DNA: TGTGCCAGCAGCCAAGGGGGGACAGTCCTCTCTGGAAACACCATATATTTT. This sequence encodes CASSQGGTVLSGNTIYF.

The genes are TRBV30 and TRBJ1-5; TRBD1 is a possible D gene (5 bases). Trimming stripped 5 bases from V and 3 bases from J, with 14 bases between. In germline, CDR1 is GTSNPN, CDR2 SVGIG (reference sequence). The CDR3 spans 14 residues. The CDR3 bases are TGTGCCTGGGCCGGACACCGATCCAATCAGCCCCAGCATTTT. This sequence encodes CAWAGHRSNQPQHF.

The chain combines TRBV6-2 or TRBV6-3 with TRBJ2-1; D gene uncertain. The CDR3 is 14 amino acids. Trimming took 3 bases from V and 7 from J, leaving 13 bases between them. Germline V gene lookup returns CDR1 MNHEY and CDR2 SVGEGT. CDR3 region: CASSYIPARNEQFF. The CDR3 DNA follows: TGTGCCAGCAGTTATATACCCGCACGGAATGAGCAGTTCTTC.

The chain employs TRBV7-2 and TRBJ1-3; tentative D call: TRBD1 (5 bases). The V end lost 7 bases, the J end lost 0 bases, and 10 bases lay between the germline ends. The CDR3 is made up of 14 amino acids. The germline V gene encodes CDR1 SGHTA and CDR2 FQGNSA. CDR3 coding DNA: TGTGCCAGCAACACGGGACTCTCTGGAAACACCATATATTTT. The encoded protein is CASNTGLSGNTIYF.

This clone was seen a handful of times. The genes are TRBV7-2 and TRBJ1-5; 8 bases line up with TRBD1. The CDR3 extends over 14 amino acids. V lost 6 bases to trimming and J lost 5 bases; unmatched junction nucleotides: 6. Germline assignment: CDR1 SGHTA and CDR2 FQGNSA. The CDR3 nucleotides are TGTGCCAGCAGGTCAGGGGGCGCGGATCAGCCCCAGCATTTT. As protein: CASRSGGADQPQHF.

The chain has TRBV7-2 and TRBJ1-5, with D perhaps matching TRBD1 (5 bases). CDR3 size: 15 residues. Germline V lookup: CDR1 SGHTA, CDR2 FQGNSA. V gave up 2 bases and J gave up 0 bases, with 8 bases separating them. This CDR3 reads CASSLSGISNQPQHF. The CDR3 bases are TGTGCCAGCAGCTTATCAGGGATTAGCAATCAGCCCCAGCATTTT.

This sequence joins TRBV4-1 and TRBJ2-3; TRBD2 aligns across 12 bases. CDR1 and CDR2 from the germline V gene are MGHRA and YSYEKL. Trimming at V came to 2 bases and at J to 4 bases, leaving 7 bases not matched to a gene. The CDR3 extends over 17 amino acids. The CDR3, as DNA: TGCGCCAGCAGCCAAATCGCTAGCGGGGGGGCCGCAGATACGCAGTATTTT. Translation: CASSQIASGGAADTQYF.

V gene TRBV7-9 combines with J gene TRBJ2-7; 7 positions agree with TRBD1. This CDR3 spans 17 amino acids. Trimming cost V 2 bases and J 6 bases; bases outside gene matches: 16. In germline, CDR1 is SEHNR, CDR2 FQNEAQ (reference sequence). CDR3 nucleotides: TGTGCCAGCAGCTTAAGGGCCACAGGGGAAGTTAAGGCCGAGCAGTACTTC. Amino acid sequence: CASSLRATGEVKAEQYF.

J is TRBJ1-6 and V is TRBV5-1; 7 nucleotides line up with TRBD1. V shed 3 bases, J shed 5 bases, and the junction held 5 bases outside the gene matches. CDR1 and CDR2 (germline): SGHRS, YFSETQ. The CDR3 consists of 15 residues. The CDR3 sequence: CASSSGQDHNSPLHF. CDR3 DNA sequence: TGCGCCAGCAGCTCCGGACAGGATCATAATTCACCCCTCCACTTT.

V and J are TRBV5-1 and TRBJ2-5; maybe TRBD1 (5 bases). Trimming left V 8 bases short and J 2 bases short, with 10 bases between. The CDR3 contains 12 residues. CDR1 is SGHRS and CDR2 is YFSETQ in the germline V gene. The CDR3 region has the DNA TGCGCCAGTAGGAGACAGCAAGAGACCCAGTACTTC. Protein product: CASRRQQETQYF.

The CDR3 DNA is TGTGCCAGCAGCTTAGGTACGGCCCCCACTAGGAATGAGCAGTTCTTC. Its translation is CASSLGTAPTRNEQFF. The rearrangement uses TRBV11-2 and TRBJ2-1; TRBD2 is a possible D gene (5 bases). This CDR3 contains 16 residues. Trimming shortened V by 1 base and J by 7 bases, and 17 bases separated the two germline ends. CDR1 and CDR2 (germline): SGHAT, FQNNGV. The complete variable domain, with remaining parts taken from reference TRBV11-2 and TRBJ2-1, reads EAGVAQSPRYKIIEKRQSVAFWCNPISGHATLYWYQQILGQGPKLLIQFQNNGVVDDSQLPKDRFSAERLKGVDSTLKIQPAKLEDSAVYLCASSLGTAPTRNEQFFGPGTRLTVL.

There are a few counts of this clone. The chain joins TRBV5-8 to TRBJ1-5; a possible D gene is TRBD1 (5 bases). This CDR3 region has 15 residues. Germline V CDR1 and CDR2: SGHTS, YDEGEE. V lost 0 bases, J lost 5 bases, and 12 bases lay in between. CDR3 sequence: CASSLGQKVYQPQHF. In DNA form, the CDR3 reads TGTGCCAGCAGCTTGGGACAGAAAGTTTATCAGCCCCAGCATTTT.

This chain uses TRBV28 with TRBJ2-7; 14 positions agree with TRBD2. The CDR3 runs 15 residues. J was trimmed by 3 bases and V by 7 bases; bases with no gene match: 5. Germline lookup yields CDR1 MDHEN and CDR2 SYDVKM. The CDR3 protein is CASNTGTSGSYEQYF. DNA of the CDR3: TGTGCCAGCAACACCGGGACTAGCGGGAGCTACGAGCAGTACTTC.

The chain links TRBV4-3 to TRBJ1-5; possible D gene TRBD1, 6 bases. V gave up 0 bases and J gave up 6 bases, with 12 bases separating them. Germline V gene lookup returns CDR1 LGHNA and CDR2 YSLEER. CDR3 length: 15 residues. The CDR3 reads CASSQDPGVRQPQHF. The CDR3, as DNA: TGCGCCAGCAGCCAAGATCCAGGGGTGCGTCAGCCCCAGCATTTT.

The count of this clone is one. The rearrangement links TRBV19 to TRBJ1-4; TRBD1 aligns across 12 bases. V shed 6 bases and J 2 bases; nucleotides not matched to a gene: 7. This CDR3 is built from 17 residues. Germline assignment: CDR1 LNHDA and CDR2 SQIVND (reference sequence). The CDR3 sequence: CASRPPGQGATNEKLFF. The CDR3 bases are TGTGCCAGTAGGCCGCCGGGACAGGGGGCGACTAATGAAAAACTGTTTTTT.

J is TRBJ2-7 and V is TRBV24-1; TRBD1 matches at 7 bases. The V segment lost 4 bases and the J segment 7 bases; nucleotides outside the gene matches: 15. This CDR3 has 16 residues. CDR1 and CDR2 (germline): KGHDR, SFDVKD. CDR3 in amino acids: CATSDRQGATWREQYF. In DNA form, the CDR3 reads TGTGCCACCAGTGACCGACAGGGTGCGACCTGGCGGGAGCAGTACTTC.

This chain joins TRBV18 and TRBJ1-2, with TRBD1 as a possible D gene (5 bases). Germline lookup yields CDR1 KGHSH and CDR2 LQKENI. The CDR3 is 14 amino acids. The V end lost 3 bases, the J end lost 4 bases, and 12 bases lay between the germline ends. CDR3 protein: CASSPPSDSYGYTF. DNA for the CDR3: TGTGCCAGCTCACCTCCTTCAGACAGCTATGGCTACACCTTC.

The V and J genes are TRBV5-4 and TRBJ2-3; D is possibly TRBD2 (5 bases). The CDR3 length is 15 residues. Germline V gives CDR1 SGHNT, CDR2 YYREEE (reference sequence). Trimming cost V 0 bases and J 3 bases, with 11 bases left between them. CDR3 residues: CASSLVLGRTDTQYF. For the CDR3, the DNA is TGTGCCAGCAGCTTGGTGTTGGGGAGAACAGATACGCAGTATTTT.

V usage is TRBV7-8 and J usage is TRBJ2-3; the D gene is possibly TRBD2 (6 bases). The CDR3 length is 16 residues. Per germline, CDR1 SGHVS and CDR2 FQNEAQ. Trimming cost V 5 bases and J 3 bases, with 18 bases left between them. The CDR3 region is CASSRRLVISTDTQYF. CDR3 in DNA: TGTGCCAGCAGCAGGAGACTAGTAATCTCAACAGATACGCAGTATTTT.

The V and J genes are TRBV13 and TRBJ1-6; 9 bases align to TRBD1. The CDR3 is 13 amino acids. V was clipped by 3 bases and J by 9 bases; unmatched bases: 0. Germline CDR1 is PRHDT and CDR2 is FYEKMQ (reference sequence). DNA for the CDR3: TGTGCCAGCAGCTTGGGACAGGGTTCACCCCTCCACTTT. It translates to CASSLGQGSPLHF.

This chain's CDR3 is CASSTSGDTQYF. DNA for the CDR3: TGTGCCAGTAGTACTAGCGGGGATACGCAGTATTTT. This chain connects TRBV19 to TRBJ2-3, with 8 positions matching TRBD2. Germline CDR1 LNHDA, CDR2 SQIVND (reference sequence). The CDR3 runs to 12 residues. Unmatched junction bases numbered 0, after V lost 4 bases and J lost 6 bases.

The V call is TRBV3-1 (or the pseudogene TRBV3-2), the J call TRBJ1-1, with 8 positions matching TRBD1. Germline assignment: CDR1 LGHDT and CDR2 YNNKEL (reference sequence). The CDR3 covers 14 residues. V lost 1 base to trimming and J lost 5 bases; unmatched junction nucleotides: 3. The CDR3 DNA reads as TGTGCCAGCAGCCAAGGACAGGGGAGGACTGAAGCTTTCTTT. This translates into CASSQGQGRTEAFF.

This clone was detected a few times. The DNA for the CDR3 is TGTGCCATCAGTGAGGGAGCTAGCGGGGGGGAAGAGACCCAGTACTTC. It yields the protein CAISEGASGGEETQYF. The chain carries TRBV10-3 and TRBJ2-5, with 12 positions matching TRBD2. This CDR3 spans 16 amino acids. Germline assignment: CDR1 ENHRY and CDR2 SYGVKD. Trimming cost V 2 bases and J 3 bases; bases outside gene matches: 4.

This chain joins TRBV24-1 and TRBJ1-1; D is unclear. The CDR3 totals 13 residues. The V end was cut by 6 bases, the J end by 1 base, with 8 bases between. Germline V gives CDR1 KGHDR, CDR2 SFDVKD. CDR3 nucleotides: TGTGCCACCAGTCTGGGCTCGAACACTGAAGCTTTCTTT. Protein sequence: CATSLGSNTEAFF.

The chain uses TRBV19 and TRBJ2-4; tentative D call: TRBD2 (6 bases). This CDR3 has 18 amino acids. V dropped 5 bases and J dropped 0 bases, with 20 bases sitting between them. Per the germline V gene, CDR1 is LNHDA and CDR2 is SQIVND (reference sequence). The DNA of the CDR3 is TGTGCCAGTAGTCTCTCCTCGACAGCGGGCCTAGCCAAAAACATTCAGTACTTC. Protein sequence: CASSLSSTAGLAKNIQYF.

The chain links TRBV6-2 or TRBV6-3 to TRBJ1-3; unclear D gene. Per the germline V gene, CDR1 is MNHEY and CDR2 is SVGEGT. The V and J ends lost 2 bases and 0 bases respectively, with 20 bases between them. The CDR3 has 19 residues. The chain's CDR3 is CASSYRLMTGLSSGNTIYF. The CDR3 region has the DNA TGTGCCAGCAGTTACAGACTGATGACCGGATTGAGCTCTGGAAACACCATATATTTT.

J is TRBJ1-5 and V is TRBV28; 9 positions agree with TRBD1. The CDR3 is 14 residues long. Trimming at V came to 6 bases and at J to 7 bases, leaving 7 bases not matched to a gene. CDR1 MDHEN and CDR2 SYDVKM come from the germline V gene. The DNA of the CDR3 is TGTGCCAGCAGCCTAACAGGGGGCATCCAGCCCCAGCATTTT. Translated, it gives CASSLTGGIQPQHF.